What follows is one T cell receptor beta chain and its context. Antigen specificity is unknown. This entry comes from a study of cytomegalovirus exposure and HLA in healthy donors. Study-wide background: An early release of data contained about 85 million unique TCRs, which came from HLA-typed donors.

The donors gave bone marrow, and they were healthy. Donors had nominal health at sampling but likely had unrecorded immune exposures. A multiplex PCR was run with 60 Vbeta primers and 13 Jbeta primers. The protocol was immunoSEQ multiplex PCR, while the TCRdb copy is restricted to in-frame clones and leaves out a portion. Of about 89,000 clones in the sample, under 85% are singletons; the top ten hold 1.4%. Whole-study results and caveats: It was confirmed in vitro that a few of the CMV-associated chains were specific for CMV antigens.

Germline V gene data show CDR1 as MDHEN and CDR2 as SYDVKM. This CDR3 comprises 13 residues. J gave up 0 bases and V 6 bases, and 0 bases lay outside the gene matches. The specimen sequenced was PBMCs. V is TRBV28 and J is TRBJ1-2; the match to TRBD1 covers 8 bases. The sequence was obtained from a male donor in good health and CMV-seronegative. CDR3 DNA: TGTGCCAGCAGACAGGGGGCTAACTATGGCTACACCTTC. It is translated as CASRQGANYGYTF.